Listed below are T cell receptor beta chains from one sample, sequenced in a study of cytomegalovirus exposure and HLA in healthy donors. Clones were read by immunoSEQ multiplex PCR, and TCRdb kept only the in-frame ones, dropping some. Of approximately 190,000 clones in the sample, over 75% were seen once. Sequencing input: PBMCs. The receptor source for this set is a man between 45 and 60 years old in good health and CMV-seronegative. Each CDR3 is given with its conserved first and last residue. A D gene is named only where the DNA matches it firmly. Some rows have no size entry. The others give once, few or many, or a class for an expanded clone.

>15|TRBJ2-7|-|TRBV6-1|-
TGTGCCAGCACCCTCGACGGAGGAACTACCTACGAGCAGTACTTC
CASTLDGGTTYEQYF
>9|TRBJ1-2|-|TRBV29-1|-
TGCAGCGTTGACGGGCCAGGGTCCTTC
CSVDGPGSF
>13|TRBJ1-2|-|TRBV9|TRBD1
TGTGCCAGCAGCCCCACAGGGGAATATGGCTACACCTTC
CASSPTGEYGYTF
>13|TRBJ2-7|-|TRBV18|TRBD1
TGTGCCAGCTCACCGGGACAGCTGTACGAGCAGTACTTC
CASSPGQLYEQYF
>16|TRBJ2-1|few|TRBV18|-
TGTGCCAGCTCACCCTCCGTTCCCGGGGTTTACAATGAGCAGTTCTTC
CASSPSVPGVYNEQFF
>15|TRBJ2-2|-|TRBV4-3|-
TGCGCCAGCAGCCCTCGCCCTCCGGGGACCGGGGAGCTGTTTTTT
CASSPRPPGTGELFF
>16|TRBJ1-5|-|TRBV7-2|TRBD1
TGTGCCAGCAGCCCGGACGCAGGGGGAAAGGATCAGCCCCAGCATTTT
CASSPDAGGKDQPQHF
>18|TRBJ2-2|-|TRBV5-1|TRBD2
TGCGCCAGCAGCTTGGAGGGACTAGCGGGAATGAACACCGGGGAGCTGTTTTTT
CASSLEGLAGMNTGELFF
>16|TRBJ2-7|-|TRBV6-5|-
TGTGCCAGCAGTTACTCCTCGACTAGAAGGGGCTACGAGCAGTACTTC
CASSYSSTRRGYEQYF
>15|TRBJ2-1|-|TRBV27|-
TGTGCCAGCAGGCCGGACACTTATTACCCTTATGAGCAGTTCTTC
CASRPDTYYPYEQFF
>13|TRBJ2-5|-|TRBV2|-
TGTGCCAGCAGTAAACGGGGGCAAGAGACCCAGTACTTC
CASSKRGQETQYF
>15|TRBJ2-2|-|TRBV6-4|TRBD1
TGTGCCAGCAGTGAAGAGGACAGGGGCACCGGGGAGCTGTTTTTT
CASSEEDRGTGELFF
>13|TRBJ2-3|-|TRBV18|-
TGTGCCAGCATTACCGCAAGAGAAGATACGCAGTATTTT
CASITAREDTQYF
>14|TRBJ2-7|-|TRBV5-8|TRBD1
TGTGCCAGCAGCGCCGGGACAGGGGGCTACGAGCAGTACTTC
CASSAGTGGYEQYF
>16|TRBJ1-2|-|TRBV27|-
TGTGCCAGCAGTTTCTTGGGCAGAGGGGGATCCTATGGCTACACCTTC
CASSFLGRGGSYGYTF
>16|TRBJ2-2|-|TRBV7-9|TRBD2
TGTGCCAGCAGCTCCCGGACTAGCGGGGTTAACGGGGAGCTGTTTTTT
CASSSRTSGVNGELFF
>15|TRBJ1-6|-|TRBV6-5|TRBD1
TGTGCCAGCACCTCGGTCGACAGGGGTTATTCACCCCTCCACTTT
CASTSVDRGYSPLHF
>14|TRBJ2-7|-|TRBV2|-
TGTGCCAGCAGGGCGGGTCGAAAAAACGACGAGCAGTACTTC
CASRAGRKNDEQYF
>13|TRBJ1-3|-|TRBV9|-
TGTGCCAGCAGCGACAGGGCTGGAAACACCATATATTTT
CASSDRAGNTIYF
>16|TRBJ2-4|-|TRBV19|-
TGTGCCAGTAGTATATCAGGAGCAGGGGTCCAAAACATTCAGTACTTC
CASSISGAGVQNIQYF
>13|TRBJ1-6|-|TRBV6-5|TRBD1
TGTGCCAGCAGCCCGGACAGGGTCTCACCCCTCCACTTT
CASSPDRVSPLHF
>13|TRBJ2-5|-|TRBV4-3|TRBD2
TGCGCCAGCAGCCTGACTAGCGGAGAGACCCAGTACTTC
CASSLTSGETQYF